These 8 T cell receptor beta chains were all obtained from the same sample, sequenced in a study of shared clonotypes between healthy human individuals. The method was immunoSEQ multiplex PCR; TCRdb's version includes in-frame clones alone and lacks a portion of them. The sample consists of approximately 97,000 clones, about two thirds of them appearing once. Material: memory CD8+ T cells sorted from blood. Regarding subset: CD45RO+ cells pooled with CCR7-negative TemRA cells. The receptor source for this set is a man aged 25-45 years in good health.

This sequence joins TRBV15 and TRBJ2-3, with 10 bases aligning to TRBD2. The length of the CDR3 is 16 residues. V shed 6 bases, J shed 5 bases, and the junction held 11 bases outside the gene matches. Germline V gene lookup returns CDR1 LNHNV and CDR2 YYDKDF (reference sequence). The CDR3 DNA is TGTGCCACCAGGATACGAGCGGGAGGGCCTGAAGATACGCAGTATTTT. It is translated as CATRIRAGGPEDTQYF.

The chain employs TRBV19 and TRBJ2-2; TRBD1 matches at 9 bases. The germline V gene has CDR1 LNHDA and CDR2 SQIVND (reference sequence). The CDR3 contains 15 residues. The ends lost 4 bases at V and 4 bases at J; junction bases unmatched: 4. CDR3 bases: TGTGCCAGTAGTAAGGGGACAGGGACCACCGGGGAGCTGTTTTTT. This sequence encodes CASSKGTGTTGELFF.

The CDR3 protein is CASSFSSGRDEQFF. For the CDR3, the DNA is TGTGCCAGCAGCTTCTCTAGCGGGAGGGATGAGCAGTTCTTC. The chain carries TRBV7-2 and TRBJ2-1; 12 positions agree with TRBD2. The CDR3 is 14 residues long. Germline CDR1 is SGHTA and CDR2 is FQGNSA. Germline trimming cut 3 bases from V and 8 bases from J; bases unmatched to any gene: 2.

The chain joins TRBV4-1 to TRBJ2-5; the match to TRBD1 covers 9 bases. With V trimmed by 4 bases and J by 4 bases, 7 bases remained unmatched. CDR3 length: 15 amino acids. The germline gives CDR1 MGHRA, CDR2 YSYEKL. The CDR3 DNA is TGCGCCAGCAGCCTCGGGACAGGGTACGGAGAGACCCAGTACTTC. Its protein product is CASSLGTGYGETQYF.

V and J are TRBV29-1 and TRBJ1-1; no clear D. V shed 5 bases and J shed 1 base, with 5 bases lying between them. The germline V gene encodes CDR1 SQVTM and CDR2 ANQGSEA. The CDR3 is made up of 11 amino acids. CDR3 nucleotides: TGCAGCGTTACTGCGAACACTGAAGCTTTCTTT. Translation gives CSVTANTEAFF.

V is TRBV9 and J is TRBJ2-3; TRBD1 matches at 11 bases. Germline-derived CDR1 and CDR2 are SGDLS and YYNGEE. This CDR3 is built from 17 residues. The trim removed 0 bases at V and 4 bases at J, leaving 7 bases unmatched. CDR3 region: CASSVEGDRGIADTQYF. The CDR3 nucleotides are TGTGCCAGCAGCGTAGAGGGGGACAGGGGGATAGCAGATACGCAGTATTTT. The complete variable domain, with remaining parts taken from reference TRBV9 and TRBJ2-3, reads DSGVTQTPKHLITATGQRVTLRCSPRSGDLSVYWYQQSLDQGLQFLIQYYNGEERAKGNILERFSAQQFPDLHSELNLSSLELGDSALYFCASSVEGDRGIADTQYFGPGTRLTVL.

The CDR3 spells CASSVEGNNEKLFF. CDR3 coding DNA: TGTGCCAGCAGCGTAGAAGGGAACAATGAAAAACTGTTTTTT. The rearrangement joins TRBV9 to TRBJ1-4; the D is unclear. The CDR3 covers 14 residues. Trimming took off 0 bases at V and 5 bases at J, with 8 bases between the two ends. Germline assignment: CDR1 SGDLS and CDR2 YYNGEE.

V and J are TRBV6-1 and TRBJ2-1, with D unresolved. The CDR3 is made up of 16 amino acids. V lost 3 bases and J lost 1, with 13 bases in between. The germline V gene has CDR1 MNHNS and CDR2 SASEGT. CDR3 sequence: CASSDRTPISYNEQFF. CDR3 bases: TGTGCCAGCAGTGACAGGACCCCGATATCCTACAATGAGCAGTTCTTC.